The source of this T cell receptor (beta chain) is a study of liver allograft versus peripheral blood T cells. Study-wide context: Comparative analysis was performed on T cell receptor repertoires from transplanted livers and from recipients' peripheral blood.

This clonotype is judged medium-sized. Its antigen is currently unknown. General observations from the study: Liver allograft and peripheral blood T cell receptor repertoires reportedly differed.

TCRdb re-analysed the reads in MiXCR, keeping a single row per CDR3 protein. The data show about 5,600 distinct CDR3 sequences, with 13% to 15% seen just once and 2.5% to 3.5% held by the top ten. This CDR3 is built from 16 residues. The germline V gene encodes CDR1 MNHEY and CDR2 SVGEGT. Trimming cost V 4 bases and J 2 bases, with 17 bases left between them. The sequence was collected from a human patient who had a liver transplant. The T cells may partly be graft donor cells. V gene TRBV6-2 or TRBV6-3 combines with J gene TRBJ1-2; no reliable D call. The CDR3 region has the DNA TGTGCCAGCAGTTCAACCCAGCCCGCGGGGAACTATGGCTACACCTTC. Protein sequence: CASSSTQPAGNYGYTF.